This TCR beta chain appears in the sequencing data of a study of response to subunit inactivated influenza vaccine. Regarding the study as a whole: The authors suggested that few new T cells are recruited per seasonal influenza vaccination.

TCRdb reprocessed the RT-PCR reads with MiXCR, giving one entry per CDR3 protein. Of hundreds of thousands of distinct CDR3 sequences listed, less than 8% are singletons. As to this clonotype: Its specificity is not known.

There are 14 residues in the CDR3. Between the trimmed V and J ends, which lost 2 bases and 3 bases, there was a span of 10 bases. CDR1 and CDR2 from the germline V gene are MGHRA and YSYEKL. The rearrangement joins TRBV4-1 to TRBJ1-2; D uncertain. Specimen: PBMCs from blood, collected less than 30 months after vaccination. The sequence derives from a man aged 50-75 years who received an inactivated influenza vaccine. As DNA, the CDR3 is TGCGCCAGCAGCCAATCGCGGGCCGACTATGGCTACACCTTC. The encoded protein is CASSQSRADYGYTF.